These 3 T cell receptor beta chains came from one sample sequenced in a study of T cells in Graves' hyperthyroidism and ophthalmopathy. The investigators amplified TCR beta CDR3 regions from RNA transcripts. The HTBI primer set served for first-round RT-PCR of the TCR CDR3. TCRdb analysed the multiplex PCR reads with MiXCR anew, one entry per CDR3 protein. The sample yields fewer than 550,000 distinct CDR3 sequences, 15% to 19% seen once. Sequencing was carried out using blood. Receptor source: a woman aged 18-29 years with Graves' hyperthyroidism.

This clonotype appeared many times. This chain joins TRBV20-1 and TRBJ1-5; unclear D gene. V lost 2 bases to trimming and J lost 5 bases, with 10 bases between them. CDR1 is DFQATT, CDR2 SNEGSKA, per germline (reference sequence). There are 13 residues in the CDR3. The CDR3 DNA sequence: TGCAGTGCTAGACCCCAAGTTGATCAGCCCCAGCATTTT. Translating gives CSARPQVDQPQHF.

The chain combines TRBV11-3 with TRBJ2-7, with 14 nucleotides matching TRBD2. The germline gives CDR1 SGHNT, CDR2 YENEEA. V gave up 5 bases and J gave up 7 bases; unmatched junction bases: 4. The CDR3 extends over 14 amino acids. CDR3 DNA: TGTGCCAGCAGCGCGGGACTAGCGGGAGAAGAGCAGTACTTC. Its protein product is CASSAGLAGEEQYF. Complete variable domain (other parts from reference TRBV11-3 and TRBJ2-7): EAGVVQSPRYKIIEKKQPVAFWCNPISGHNTLYWYLQNLGQGPELLIRYENEEAVDDSQLPKDRFSAERLKGVDSTLKIQPAELGDSAVYLCASSAGLAGEEQYFGPGTRLTVT.

The chain couples TRBV18 to TRBJ2-7, with 8 bases matching TRBD2. Germline trimming cut 4 bases from V and 2 bases from J; bases unmatched to any gene: 13. This CDR3 contains 17 residues. Germline lookup yields CDR1 KGHSH and CDR2 LQKENI. The CDR3 is CASSRGSAGERAYEQYF. The CDR3 DNA sequence: TGTGCCAGCTCACGTGGTTCAGCGGGAGAAAGGGCCTACGAGCAGTACTTC.